The rows below give T cell receptor beta chains drawn from one sample of a study of cytomegalovirus exposure and HLA in healthy donors. Measured with immunoSEQ multiplex PCR; TCRdb has only the in-frame clones, and not every one. This sample yields 100,000 to 150,000 clones, of which 80% are seen a single time; 1% belongs to the top ten. The sequenced sample was PBMCs. The receptors were gathered from a man aged 40-49 years in good health and CMV-seronegative. The CDR3 runs from the conserved cysteine through the conserved F or W. D genes are given only for firm matches. Only part of the rows carry a size: once, few, many, or a class if the clone is expanded.

cdr3_nt: TGTGCCAGCAGCTTATTCGGACTTGGAAGCACAGATACGCAGTATTTT; cdr3_aa: CASSLFGLGSTDTQYF; j_call: TRBJ2-3; d_call: .; clone_size: few; v_call: TRBV5-6
cdr3_nt: TGTGCCAGCAGCGCAGGAGCGGGAGGAGGGACAGATACGCAGTATTTT; cdr3_aa: CASSAGAGGGTDTQYF; j_call: TRBJ2-3; d_call: TRBD2; clone_size: once; v_call: TRBV9
cdr3_nt: TGTGCCAGCAGTTTATCTCGCGGGACAGGGGGCTCACCCCTCCACTTT; cdr3_aa: CASSLSRGTGGSPLHF; j_call: TRBJ1-6; d_call: TRBD1; clone_size: .; v_call: TRBV27
cdr3_nt: TGTGCCACCAGCAGAGATCGCGGGAGTACCACAGATACGCAGTATTTT; cdr3_aa: CATSRDRGSTTDTQYF; j_call: TRBJ2-3; d_call: TRBD2; clone_size: once; v_call: TRBV15
cdr3_nt: TGCGCCAGCAGCTCTGACTCCCTCTCCTACAATGAGCAGTTCTTC; cdr3_aa: CASSSDSLSYNEQFF; j_call: TRBJ2-1; d_call: .; clone_size: .; v_call: TRBV5-1
cdr3_nt: TGTGCCAGCACCATGGGGCCTTCAGACACCGGGGAGCTGTTTTTT; cdr3_aa: CASTMGPSDTGELFF; j_call: TRBJ2-2; d_call: .; clone_size: .; v_call: TRBV9
cdr3_nt: TGTGCCAGCAGTCCTTGGACTAGCGGGAGCGGGGATGAGCAGTTCTTC; cdr3_aa: CASSPWTSGSGDEQFF; j_call: TRBJ2-1; d_call: TRBD2; clone_size: .; v_call: TRBV6-6
cdr3_nt: TGTGCCATCAAGGAGCGGGGGAGCGCGAACACCGGGGAGCTGTTTTTT; cdr3_aa: CAIKERGSANTGELFF; j_call: TRBJ2-2; d_call: TRBD2; clone_size: .; v_call: TRBV10-3
cdr3_nt: TGTGCCAGCAGTACGACGACAGGGATCAATGGCTACACCTTC; cdr3_aa: CASSTTTGINGYTF; j_call: TRBJ1-2; d_call: TRBD1; clone_size: .; v_call: TRBV2
cdr3_nt: TGTGCCAGCAGTGAAATGCCCGGGATCGGCACTGAAGCTTTCTTT; cdr3_aa: CASSEMPGIGTEAFF; j_call: TRBJ1-1; d_call: .; clone_size: few; v_call: TRBV2
cdr3_nt: TGTGCCAGCAGTCGATTAGGGGTTACGGAGCAGTTCTTC; cdr3_aa: CASSRLGVTEQFF; j_call: TRBJ2-1; d_call: .; clone_size: few; v_call: TRBV6-1
cdr3_nt: TGTGCCAGCAGCTTGGGACAGGGGGCGGGTGAAAAACTGTTTTTT; cdr3_aa: CASSLGQGAGEKLFF; j_call: TRBJ1-4; d_call: TRBD1; clone_size: .; v_call: TRBV5-6
cdr3_nt: TGTGCCAGCAGTGAGGCAGCTAGCACTGAAGCTTTCTTT; cdr3_aa: CASSEAASTEAFF; j_call: TRBJ1-1; d_call: .; clone_size: .; v_call: TRBV6-4
cdr3_nt: TGTGCCAGCAGTTACTCATGGGGAGACTCTGGAAACACCATATATTTT; cdr3_aa: CASSYSWGDSGNTIYF; j_call: TRBJ1-3; d_call: .; clone_size: .; v_call: TRBV6-5
cdr3_nt: TGTGCCACCAGCAGAGGGTCTGTGGTACAGGGGTACGAGCAGTACTTC; cdr3_aa: CATSRGSVVQGYEQYF; j_call: TRBJ2-7; d_call: TRBD1; clone_size: .; v_call: TRBV15
cdr3_nt: TGTGCCAGCAGCCAGACAGGAAATAATGAAAAACTGTTTTTT; cdr3_aa: CASSQTGNNEKLFF; j_call: TRBJ1-4; d_call: .; clone_size: once; v_call: TRBV28
cdr3_nt: TGTGCCAGCAGTTTGGGAGGGGGGGTTTTTCAGCCCCAGCATTTT; cdr3_aa: CASSLGGGVFQPQHF; j_call: TRBJ1-5; d_call: .; clone_size: .; v_call: TRBV27
cdr3_nt: TGTACCTCGGTTGGCGGGAACACAGATACGCAGTATTTT; cdr3_aa: CTSVGGNTDTQYF; j_call: TRBJ2-3; d_call: .; clone_size: .; v_call: TRBV28